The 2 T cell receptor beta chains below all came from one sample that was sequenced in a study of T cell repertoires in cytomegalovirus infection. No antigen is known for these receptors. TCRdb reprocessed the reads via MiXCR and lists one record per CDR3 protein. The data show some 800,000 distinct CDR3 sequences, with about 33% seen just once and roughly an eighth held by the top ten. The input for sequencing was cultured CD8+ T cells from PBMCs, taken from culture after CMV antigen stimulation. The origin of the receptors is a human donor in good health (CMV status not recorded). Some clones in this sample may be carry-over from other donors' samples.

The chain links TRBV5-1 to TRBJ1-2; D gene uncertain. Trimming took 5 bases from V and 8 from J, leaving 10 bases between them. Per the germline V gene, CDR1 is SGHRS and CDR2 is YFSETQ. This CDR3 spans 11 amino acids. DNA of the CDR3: TGCGCCAGCAGTTTCGACGGCGGCTACACCTTC. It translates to CASSFDGGYTF.

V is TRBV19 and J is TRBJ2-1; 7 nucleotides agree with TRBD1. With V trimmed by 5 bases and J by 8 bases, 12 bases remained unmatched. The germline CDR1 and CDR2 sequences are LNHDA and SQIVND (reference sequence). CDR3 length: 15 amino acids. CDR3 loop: CASSPSRRQGDEQFF. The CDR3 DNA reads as TGTGCCAGTAGTCCAAGTCGGAGACAGGGCGATGAGCAGTTCTTC.